A single sample gave rise to the 3 T cell receptor beta chains below, sequenced in a study of blood T cells in healthy people across ages. A second PCR, run for about 6 to 12 cycles, used a sample-barcoded 5' primer plus a J-beta primer mix. TCRdb passed the 5' RACE reads through MiXCR, listing each CDR3 protein once. The table shows 790,000 or so distinct CDR3 sequences, with around 50% occurring only once. The sample comprised blood. These TCRs come from a man aged 35 to 55 in good health.

This clonotype was counted at least ten times. The chain uses TRBV29-1 and TRBJ2-1; D is perhaps TRBD2 (6 bases). The CDR3 covers 11 residues. Trimming took 6 bases from V and 7 from J, leaving 10 bases between them. Germline CDR1 and CDR2: SQVTM and ANQGSEA. CDR3 sequence: CSVGLGNEQFF. CDR3 nucleotide sequence: TGCAGCGTGGGACTCGGGAATGAGCAGTTCTTC.

J is TRBJ1-2 and V is TRBV20-1; D gene ambiguous. The CDR3 consists of 15 residues. Trimming left V 1 base short and J 4 bases short, with 16 bases between. CDR1 and CDR2 from the germline V gene are DFQATT and SNEGSKA (reference sequence). The CDR3 loop is CSARVRETGSYGYTF. In DNA form, the CDR3 reads TGCAGTGCTAGAGTTCGGGAGACGGGGAGCTATGGCTACACCTTC.

This chain connects TRBV5-1 to TRBJ2-1; 7 bases are a match to TRBD2. The ends lost 3 bases at V and 12 bases at J; junction bases unmatched: 12. Germline CDR1 reads SGHRS; CDR2 reads YFSETQ. CDR3 length equals 14 residues. The CDR3 nucleotides are TGCGCCAGCAGCTATTGGGACTACTCCGAAGGGCAGTTCTTC. As protein: CASSYWDYSEGQFF. The entire variable domain, with the rest obtained from reference TRBV5-1 and TRBJ2-1, is as follows: KAGVTQTPRYLIKTRGQQVTLSCSPISGHRSVSWYQQTPGQGLQFLFEYFSETQRNKGNFPGRFSGRQFSNSRSEMNVSTLELGDSALYLCASSYWDYSEGQFFGPGTRLTVL.